The 24 T cell receptor beta chains given below trace back to one sample, sequenced in a study of T-cell memory formation after mild COVID-19. TCRdb redid the calling of the 5' RACE reads with MiXCR, one entry per CDR3 protein. The sample has under 300,000 distinct CDR3 sequences, over 15% seen once. Material: PBMCs or a T cell subset sorted from them (not recorded which). The receptors shown here come from a man aged 18 to 29 who had mild COVID-19 (a few samples of this study predate the infection). Cell type and time point are not known.

This sequence joins TRBV7-2 and TRBJ1-2; D call uncertain. CDR1 is SGHTA, CDR2 FQGNSA, per germline. The CDR3 runs to 15 residues. The V end lost 3 bases, the J end lost 0 bases, and 11 bases lay between the germline ends. The CDR3 region is CASSFFDETNYGYTF. The CDR3 bases are TGTGCCAGCAGCTTCTTCGACGAAACTAACTATGGCTACACCTTC.

In its sample, this clonotype was seen a few times. The chain is built from TRBV29-1 and TRBJ2-5; D not certain. The CDR3 sequence is 13 residues long. CDR1 is SQVTM, CDR2 ANQGSEA, per germline. The V and J ends lost 8 bases and 5 bases respectively, with 18 bases between them. The CDR3 spells CSCRTGPVETQYF. The DNA for the CDR3 is TGCAGCTGCCGGACCGGTCCCGTGGAGACCCAGTACTTC.

This clonotype was found a few times. The gene calls are TRBV9 and TRBJ2-3; D gene uncertain. Germline-derived CDR1 and CDR2 are SGDLS and YYNGEE. Trimming shortened V by 0 bases and J by 1 base, and 6 bases separated the two germline ends. The CDR3 has 14 residues. CDR3 coding DNA: TGTGCCAGCAGCGTAGATAGGCGCACAGATACGCAGTATTTT. Amino acids: CASSVDRRTDTQYF.

The chain has TRBV5-8 and TRBJ2-5; D is ambiguous. The V end lost 4 bases, the J end lost 0 bases, and 13 bases lay between the germline ends. The germline V gene encodes CDR1 SGHTS and CDR2 YDEGEE. This CDR3 comprises 15 residues. CDR3 protein: CASSRDMVNQETQYF. The CDR3 bases are TGTGCCAGCAGCCGCGACATGGTCAACCAAGAGACCCAGTACTTC.

The V call is TRBV29-1, the J call TRBJ1-1, with TRBD1 matching 10 bases. Germline V gene sequence: CDR1 SQVTM, CDR2 ANQGSEA. The CDR3 loop spans 13 amino acids. Trimming removed 7 bases from V and 11 bases from J; junction bases left unmatched: 13. The chain's CDR3 is CSAIQPGQGLAFF. CDR3 in DNA: TGCAGCGCCATTCAACCGGGACAGGGGTTGGCTTTCTTT. The whole variable domain, remainder taken from reference TRBV29-1 and TRBJ1-1, is SAVISQKPSRDICQRGTSLTIQCQVDSQVTMMFWYRQQPGQSLTLIATANQGSEATYESGFVIDKFPISRPNLTFSTLTVSNMSPEDSSIYLCSAIQPGQGLAFFGQGTRLTVV.

In its sample, this clonotype was seen a few times. The V call is TRBV29-1, the J call TRBJ2-7, with a tentative D call TRBD1 (5 bases). Germline lookup yields CDR1 SQVTM and CDR2 ANQGSEA. The CDR3 covers 14 residues. Trimming took off 7 bases at V and 2 bases at J, with 18 bases between the two ends. The CDR3 bases are TGCAGCGGGCTCCGACAGCTAGTTCCCTACGAGCAGTACGTC. It translates to CSGLRQLVPYEQYV.

The CDR3 is CASSESVGDRELFF. CDR3 bases: TGTGCCAGCAGTGAATCGGTGGGGGACCGGGAGCTGTTTTTT. The rearrangement joins TRBV2 to TRBJ2-2; D is perhaps TRBD1 or TRBD2 (5 bases each). The CDR3 totals 14 residues. Germline V gene lookup returns CDR1 SNHLY and CDR2 FYNNEI. With 2 bases removed from V and 9 bases from J, the gap between germline ends came to 13 bases.

This clonotype was recorded only once. J is TRBJ1-2 and V is TRBV6-2 or TRBV6-3; D is uncertain. Trimming took 9 bases from V and 2 from J, leaving 10 bases between them. Germline-derived CDR1 and CDR2 are MNHEY and SVGEGT. The CDR3 covers 12 residues. CDR3 nucleotides: TGTGCCAGTGGACGGATCAACTATGGCTACACCTTC. The encoded protein is CASGRINYGYTF.

The chain links TRBV7-9 to TRBJ1-1; D ambiguous. Trimming stripped 1 base from V and 0 bases from J, with 15 bases between. CDR1 is SEHNR, CDR2 FQNEAQ, per germline (reference sequence). CDR3 length: 17 amino acids. CDR3 sequence (DNA): TGTGCCAGCAGCTTAGTATTCGGGGTCAGGATGAACACTGAAGCTTTCTTT. This gives the protein CASSLVFGVRMNTEAFF.

This chain joins TRBV27 and TRBJ1-3; D is unresolved. The germline V gene has CDR1 MNHEY and CDR2 SMNVEV (reference sequence). Trimming removed 2 bases from V and 4 bases from J, with 18 bases in between. This CDR3 region has 17 residues. The CDR3 coding sequence is TGTGCCAGCAGTTTAGAGCCCCCGAGGATGGGAGGAAACACCATATATTTT. The encoded protein is CASSLEPPRMGGNTIYF.

The rearrangement joins TRBV6-2 or TRBV6-3 to TRBJ2-7, with D maybe TRBD2 (6 bases). The germline gives CDR1 MNHEY, CDR2 SVGEGT. The CDR3 spans 12 residues. Trimming stripped 8 bases from V and 4 bases from J, with 12 bases between. The CDR3 coding sequence is TGTGCCAGCGAAGGAGGGAGTTACGAGCAGTACTTC. This gives the protein CASEGGSYEQYF.

A few counts support this clonotype. The genes are TRBV2 and TRBJ1-5; the D gene is possibly TRBD1 (6 bases). With 4 bases removed from V and 7 bases from J, the gap between germline ends came to 17 bases. Germline values: CDR1 SNHLY, CDR2 FYNNEI. The CDR3 is 15 residues long. Here the CDR3 reads CASSAEQGLGQPQHF. CDR3 DNA sequence: TGTGCCAGCAGTGCCGAACAGGGCCTTGGGCAGCCCCAGCATTTT.

This clonotype was detected many times. The genes are TRBV12-3 or TRBV12-4 and TRBJ2-5; D could derive from TRBD1 or TRBD2 (5 bases each). Trimming shortened V by 7 bases and J by 5 bases, and 17 bases separated the two germline ends. The CDR3 runs 14 residues. CDR3 sequence (DNA): TGTGCCAGCAAATTTTCTGGGGGTTCGGAGACCCAGTACTTC. Amino acid sequence: CASKFSGGSETQYF.

This clonotype occurred many times. This rearrangement joins TRBV28 to TRBJ1-5, with 7 bases aligning to TRBD1. Germline CDR1 reads MDHEN; CDR2 reads SYDVKM. Unmatched junction bases numbered 8, after V lost 6 bases and J lost 6 bases. The CDR3 covers 14 residues. The CDR3 spells CASRRDRARQPQHF. CDR3 nucleotide sequence: TGTGCCAGCAGGCGAGACAGGGCACGTCAGCCCCAGCATTTT.

This clonotype was detected ten times or more. The rearrangement links TRBV6-2 or TRBV6-3 to TRBJ1-1; D remains unclear. The length of the CDR3 is 18 residues. V was shortened by 3 bases and J by 5 bases, with 25 bases between the two germline ends. CDR1 is MNHEY and CDR2 is SVGEGT in the germline V gene. This CDR3 is CASSYSFNSVGIETEAFF. The CDR3 DNA follows: TGTGCCAGCAGTTATTCGTTTAATTCGGTGGGAATCGAAACTGAAGCTTTCTTT.

This chain connects TRBV9 to TRBJ2-3, with a possible D match to TRBD2 (6 bases). The germline gives CDR1 SGDLS, CDR2 YYNGEE. V was clipped by 0 bases and J by 6 bases, with 14 bases between them. This CDR3 is built from 15 residues. CDR3 sequence: CASSVEGTAGDTQYF. The CDR3 region has the DNA TGTGCCAGCAGCGTAGAAGGGACTGCCGGGGATACGCAGTATTTT.

The J gene is TRBJ2-3, the V gene TRBV7-2; no clear D. CDR1 and CDR2 from the germline V gene are SGHTA and FQGNSA. The CDR3 loop spans 16 amino acids. V gave up 5 bases and J gave up 3 bases, with 18 bases separating them. CDR3 sequence (DNA): TGTGCCAGCAGCACCCCCTCTCCACCGTGGACAGATACGCAGTATTTT. This encodes CASSTPSPPWTDTQYF.

This clonotype was counted only a few times. V is TRBV2 and J is TRBJ1-2, with D maybe TRBD1 (6 bases). The germline V and J ends were trimmed by 1 base and 8 bases, with 14 bases remaining between them. This CDR3 comprises 14 residues. CDR1 is SNHLY and CDR2 is FYNNEI in the germline V gene. Here the CDR3 DNA reads TGTGCCAGCAGTGAAGGATCGGGGGGCCCGGGCTACACCTTC. Encoded protein: CASSEGSGGPGYTF.

The genes are TRBV7-2 and TRBJ2-2; D is undetermined. In germline, CDR1 is SGHTA, CDR2 FQGNSA. Trimming left V 3 bases short and J 6 bases short, with 11 bases between. This CDR3 contains 14 residues. CDR3 DNA: TGTGCCAGCAGCTTGTTTGGCTTGCCCGGGGAGCTGTTTTTT. Translated: CASSLFGLPGELFF.

This clonotype was observed a few times. This chain uses TRBV7-2 with TRBJ2-3; unclear D gene. The V gene lost 2 bases and the J gene lost 1 base, with 10 bases spanning the gap. Germline lookup yields CDR1 SGHTA and CDR2 FQGNSA. The CDR3 contains 15 residues. CDR3 in amino acids: CASSLNIVGTDTQYF. The CDR3 coding sequence is TGTGCCAGCAGCTTAAATATTGTCGGCACAGATACGCAGTATTTT.

The genes are TRBV2 and TRBJ2-5, with D maybe TRBD2 (6 bases). This CDR3 has 17 residues. Germline loops: CDR1 SNHLY, CDR2 FYNNEI. V was cut by 8 bases and J by 5 bases, with 27 bases left in between. In DNA form, the CDR3 reads TGTGCCAGCGAGTTCGGCGGTTCTACCGAGGAGGGGGAGACCCAGTACTTC. The encoded protein is CASEFGGSTEEGETQYF.

This clonotype showed up just a few times. The chain has TRBV6-5 and TRBJ2-5, with D unresolved. Deletions cut 6 bases from V and 1 base from J, with 12 bases between. CDR1 is MNHEY, CDR2 SVGAGI, per germline. The CDR3 length is 14 residues. CDR3 sequence: CASRITFSQETQYF. In DNA, the CDR3 is TGTGCCAGCAGAATTACTTTCTCCCAAGAGACCCAGTACTTC.

This chain links TRBV19 with TRBJ1-5, with 9 bases matching TRBD1. The CDR3 extends over 16 amino acids. Germline lookup yields CDR1 LNHDA and CDR2 SQIVND (reference sequence). The V segment lost 6 bases and the J segment 2 bases; nucleotides outside the gene matches: 8. CDR3 residues: CASRGTGRHGNQPQHF. CDR3 nucleotides: TGTGCCAGTAGAGGGACAGGGCGGCATGGCAATCAGCCCCAGCATTTT.

The table lists this clonotype with a few counts. This sequence joins TRBV12-3 or TRBV12-4 and TRBJ1-1; 7 nucleotides agree with TRBD1. V trimming: 5 bases; J trimming: 11 bases; junction bases outside the gene matches: 8. The CDR3 is made up of 12 amino acids. The CDR3 is CASSMGQLGAFF. As DNA, the CDR3 is TGTGCCAGCAGTATGGGACAGTTGGGGGCTTTCTTT.